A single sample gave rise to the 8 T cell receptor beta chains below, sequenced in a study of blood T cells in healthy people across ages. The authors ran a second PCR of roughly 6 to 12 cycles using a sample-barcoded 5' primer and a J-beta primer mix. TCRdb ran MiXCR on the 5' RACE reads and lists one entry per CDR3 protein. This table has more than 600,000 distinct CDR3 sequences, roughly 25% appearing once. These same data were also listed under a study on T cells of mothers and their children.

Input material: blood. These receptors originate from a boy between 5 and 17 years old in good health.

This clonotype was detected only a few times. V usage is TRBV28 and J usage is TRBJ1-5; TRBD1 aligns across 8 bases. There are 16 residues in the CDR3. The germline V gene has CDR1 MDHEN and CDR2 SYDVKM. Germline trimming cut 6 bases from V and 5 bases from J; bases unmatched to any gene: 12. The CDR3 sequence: CASRSGTGPTHQPQHF. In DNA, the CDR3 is TGTGCCAGCAGATCGGGGACAGGCCCGACCCATCAGCCCCAGCATTTT.

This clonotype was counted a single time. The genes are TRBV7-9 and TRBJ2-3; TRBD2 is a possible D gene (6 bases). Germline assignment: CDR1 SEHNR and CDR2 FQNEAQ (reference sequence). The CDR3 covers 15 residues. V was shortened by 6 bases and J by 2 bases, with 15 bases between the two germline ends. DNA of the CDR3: TGTGCCAGCAGTCCCACGGGACTCATCACAGATACGCAGTATTTT. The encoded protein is CASSPTGLITDTQYF.

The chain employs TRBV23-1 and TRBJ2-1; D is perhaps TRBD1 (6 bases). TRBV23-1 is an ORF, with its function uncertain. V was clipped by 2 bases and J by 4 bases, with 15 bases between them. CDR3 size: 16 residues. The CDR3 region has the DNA TGCGCCAGCAGTCAACTTACCGGGACACAATACAATGAGCAGTTCTTC. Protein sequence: CASSQLTGTQYNEQFF.

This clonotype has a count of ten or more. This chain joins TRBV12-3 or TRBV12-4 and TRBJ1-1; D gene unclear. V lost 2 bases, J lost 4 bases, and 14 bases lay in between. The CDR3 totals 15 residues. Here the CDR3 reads CASSLMATGRTEAFF. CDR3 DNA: TGTGCCAGCAGTTTAATGGCGACGGGTCGCACTGAAGCTTTCTTT.

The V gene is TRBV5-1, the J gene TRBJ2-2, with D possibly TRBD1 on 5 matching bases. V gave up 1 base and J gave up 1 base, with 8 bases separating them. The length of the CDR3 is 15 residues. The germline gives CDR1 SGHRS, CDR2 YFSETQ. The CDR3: CASSLPGQNTGELFF. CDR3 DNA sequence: TGCGCCAGCAGCTTGCCCGGACAGAACACCGGGGAGCTGTTTTTT. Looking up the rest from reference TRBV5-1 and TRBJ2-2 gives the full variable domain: KAGVTQTPRYLIKTRGQQVTLSCSPISGHRSVSWYQQTPGQGLQFLFEYFSETQRNKGNFPGRFSGRQFSNSRSEMNVSTLELGDSALYLCASSLPGQNTGELFFGEGSRLTVL.

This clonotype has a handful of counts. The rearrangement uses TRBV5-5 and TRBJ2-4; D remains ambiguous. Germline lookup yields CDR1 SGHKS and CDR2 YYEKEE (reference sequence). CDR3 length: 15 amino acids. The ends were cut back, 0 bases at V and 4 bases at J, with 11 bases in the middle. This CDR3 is CASSLAYTYKNIQYF. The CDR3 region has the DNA TGTGCCAGCAGCTTGGCCTATACGTATAAAAACATTCAGTACTTC.

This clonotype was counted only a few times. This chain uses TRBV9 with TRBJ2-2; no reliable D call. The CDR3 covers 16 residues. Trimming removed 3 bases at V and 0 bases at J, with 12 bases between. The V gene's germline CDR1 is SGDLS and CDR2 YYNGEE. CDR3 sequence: CASSDRAETNTGELFF. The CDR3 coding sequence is TGTGCCAGCAGCGATCGGGCGGAGACGAACACCGGGGAGCTGTTTTTT.

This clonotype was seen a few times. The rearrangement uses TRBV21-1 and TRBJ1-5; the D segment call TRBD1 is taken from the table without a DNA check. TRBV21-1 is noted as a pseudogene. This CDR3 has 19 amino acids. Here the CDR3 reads CASSTTTDRAPYSNQPQHF. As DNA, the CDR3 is TGTGCCAGCAGCACAACGACCGACAGGGCCCCTTATAGCAATCAGCCCCAGCATTTT.